The 27 T cell receptor beta chains listed next were all sequenced from one sample in a study. Using its own MiXCR run on the RT-PCR reads, TCRdb lists one record per CDR3 protein. Of approximately 720,000 distinct CDR3 sequences in the sample, over 12% are singletons; the top ten hold 3.6%. The specimen sequenced was memory CD4+ T cells from blood. The receptor source for this set is a female donor in good health, serving as a healthy control.

The genes are TRBV7-2 and TRBJ1-5, with a tentative D call TRBD1 (6 bases). CDR1 is SGHTA and CDR2 is FQGNSA in the germline V gene. Trimming removed 1 base from V and 9 bases from J, with 10 bases in between. The CDR3 is 13 amino acids. The CDR3 DNA reads TGTGCCAGCAGCTTAGGGAGGGGGAGGCCCCAGCATTTT. It translates to CASSLGRGRPQHF.

This clonotype has just a few counts. The chain combines TRBV18 with TRBJ2-5, with TRBD2 as a possible D gene (6 bases). Germline V gene lookup returns CDR1 KGHSH and CDR2 LQKENI. The V end was cut by 3 bases, the J end by 4 bases, with 15 bases between. The CDR3 spans 15 residues. CDR3 protein: CASSPWVGGGETQYF. CDR3 coding DNA: TGTGCCAGCTCACCTTGGGTCGGGGGAGGAGAGACCCAGTACTTC.

This chain links TRBV12-3 or TRBV12-4 with TRBJ1-1; 9 nucleotides match TRBD1. The ends lost 2 bases at V and 5 bases at J; junction bases unmatched: 3. The CDR3 has 14 residues. DNA for the CDR3: TGTGCCAGCAGTTTACCACAGGGGGCAACTGAAGCTTTCTTT. This sequence encodes CASSLPQGATEAFF.

V gene TRBV2 combines with J gene TRBJ1-1; TRBD1 agrees at 7 bases. This CDR3 comprises 13 residues. Germline-derived CDR1 and CDR2 are SNHLY and FYNNEI. V lost 5 bases to trimming and J lost 4 bases; unmatched junction nucleotides: 4. CDR3 residues: CASSKDRATEAFF. The DNA for the CDR3 is TGTGCCAGCAGTAAAGACAGGGCCACTGAAGCTTTCTTT.

V and J are TRBV12-5 and TRBJ1-2; TRBD1 aligns across 9 bases. The ends lost 1 base at V and 4 bases at J; junction bases unmatched: 4. This CDR3 is 15 amino acids long. Looked up from germline, CDR1 is LGHNT and CDR2 is FRNRAP. The CDR3 DNA reads as TGTGCTAGTGGTTTGGCAACAGGGGGCGGCTATGGCTACACCTTC. Its protein product is CASGLATGGGYGYTF.

In DNA form, the CDR3 reads TGTGCCAGCAGTGAAGAGGCTAGCGGGATGGCTGAGCAGTTCTTC. This codes for CASSEEASGMAEQFF. The V call is TRBV2, the J call TRBJ2-1, with 9 bases fitting TRBD2. This CDR3 contains 15 residues. V lost 1 base to trimming and J lost 9 bases; unmatched junction nucleotides: 7. Germline V lookup: CDR1 SNHLY, CDR2 FYNNEI.

The table lists this clonotype with a few counts. The chain is built from TRBV5-1 and TRBJ2-1, with D maybe TRBD1 (6 bases). This CDR3 has 14 amino acids. V lost 2 bases and J 6 bases, leaving 12 bases between the germline ends. Germline CDR1 SGHRS, CDR2 YFSETQ. CDR3 in amino acids: CASSFDGTINEQFF. The CDR3 coding sequence is TGCGCCAGCAGCTTCGACGGGACAATCAATGAGCAGTTCTTC.

The gene calls are TRBV19 and TRBJ1-1, with D tentatively TRBD1 (5 bases). CDR1 and CDR2 (germline): LNHDA, SQIVND (reference sequence). V was cut by 5 bases and J by 6 bases, with 19 bases left in between. The CDR3 totals 15 residues. CDR3 in amino acids: CASSVTRGPNPEAFF. The CDR3 nucleotides read TGTGCCAGTAGTGTAACCCGGGGCCCGAATCCTGAAGCTTTCTTT.

This clonotype was counted many times. The chain uses TRBV20-1 and TRBJ2-3; 7 bases match TRBD2. In germline, CDR1 is DFQATT, CDR2 SNEGSKA (reference sequence). With 5 bases clipped from V and 2 bases from J, the junction kept 13 bases outside the gene matches. CDR3 length equals 16 residues. CDR3 protein: CSASGASSGPTDTQYF. DNA of the CDR3: TGCAGTGCTTCCGGGGCCTCTAGCGGCCCCACAGATACGCAGTATTTT.

The chain carries TRBV28 and TRBJ2-3; no reliable D call. V lost 1 base and J lost 9, with 11 bases in between. This CDR3 is 13 amino acids long. Germline V CDR1 and CDR2: MDHEN, SYDVKM. The CDR3 protein is CASSLFQPPTQYF. In nucleotides, the CDR3 is TGTGCCAGCAGTTTATTCCAGCCTCCAACGCAGTATTTT.

This clonotype appeared many times. The CDR3 sequence is CATAITTDTQYF. The CDR3 DNA reads as TGTGCCACAGCCATAACGACGGATACGCAGTATTTT. The J gene is TRBJ2-3, the V gene TRBV10-3, with no clear D. Trimming pared 10 bases from V and 6 bases from J, leaving 14 bases between. The germline V gene has CDR1 ENHRY and CDR2 SYGVKD. This CDR3 has 12 amino acids.

This clonotype was seen a handful of times. The chain joins TRBV10-3 to TRBJ2-6, with TRBD1 matching over 7 bases. Unmatched junction bases numbered 8, after V lost 6 bases and J lost 0 bases. Germline lookup yields CDR1 ENHRY and CDR2 SYGVKD. This CDR3 spans 17 amino acids. The CDR3 here is CAISLDRVGSGANVLTF. The CDR3 DNA follows: TGTGCCATCAGCCTCGACAGGGTCGGCTCTGGGGCCAACGTCCTGACTTTC.

The chain recombines TRBV4-3 with TRBJ1-6; no reliable D call. Looked up from germline, CDR1 is LGHNA and CDR2 is YSLEER. V was trimmed by 4 bases and J by 0 bases, leaving 13 bases between them. The CDR3 is 17 residues long. The CDR3 DNA reads TGCGCCAGCAGCCCAACCGGTGCAAGCTCCTATAATTCACCCCTCCACTTT. Translated: CASSPTGASSYNSPLHF.

The genes are TRBV7-6 and TRBJ2-2; D is undetermined. V gave up 2 bases and J gave up 4 bases, with 5 bases separating them. The CDR3 has 13 residues. Germline-derived CDR1 and CDR2 are SGHVS and FNYEAQ. The CDR3 spells CASSLTFTGELFF. In nucleotides, the CDR3 is TGTGCCAGCAGCTTAACCTTCACCGGGGAGCTGTTTTTT. Together with reference TRBV7-6 and TRBJ2-2, the CDR3 gives the full variable domain: GAGVSQSPRYKVTKRGQDVALRCDPISGHVSLYWYRQALGQGPEFLTYFNYEAQQDKSGLPNDRFSAERPEGSISTLTIQRTEQRDSAMYRCASSLTFTGELFFGEGSRLTVL.

This clonotype has only a few counts. The chain employs TRBV18 and TRBJ2-3; tentative D call: TRBD2 (5 bases). V gave up 3 bases and J gave up 4 bases, with 14 bases separating them. This CDR3 is 15 amino acids long. The germline V gene encodes CDR1 KGHSH and CDR2 LQKENI. The CDR3 here is CASSPREASADTQYF. The CDR3 bases are TGTGCCAGCTCACCCCGGGAAGCGTCAGCAGATACGCAGTATTTT.

The V gene is TRBV7-3, the J gene TRBJ2-1, with 8 bases aligning to TRBD1. The CDR3 totals 15 residues. From germline, CDR1 is SGHTA and CDR2 FQGTGA. V dropped 0 bases and J dropped 5; count of bases not matched to a gene: 3. The CDR3 region has the DNA TGTGCCAGCAGCTTAACGGACAGGGTCCACAATGAGCAGTTCTTC. Its protein is CASSLTDRVHNEQFF.

As concerns this clonotype: A read error may explain this, as a much larger clone is one base away. This rearrangement joins TRBV4-3 to TRBJ1-2; D is uncertain. CDR3 length equals 13 residues. V shed 7 bases and J shed 6 bases, with 15 bases lying between them. The V gene's germline CDR1 is LGHNA and CDR2 YSLEER. DNA for the CDR3: TGCGCCAGCATCCCCCGAATGGAGGATGGCTACACCTTC. It yields the protein CASIPRMEDGYTF.

This chain joins TRBV3-1 and TRBJ2-1, with D unresolved. Germline assignment: CDR1 LGHDT and CDR2 YNNKEL (reference sequence). V was trimmed by 2 bases and J by 4 bases, leaving 3 bases between them. The CDR3 consists of 12 residues. The CDR3 protein is CASSQLYNEQFF. CDR3 DNA sequence: TGTGCCAGCAGCCAATTGTACAATGAGCAGTTCTTC.

The genes are TRBV9 and TRBJ1-1; perhaps TRBD1 as D (5 bases). The V end lost 3 bases, the J end lost 3 bases, and 12 bases lay between the germline ends. The CDR3 extends over 14 amino acids. Germline CDR1 SGDLS, CDR2 YYNGEE. The CDR3 region is CASSGGQGYTEAFF. DNA of the CDR3: TGTGCCAGCAGCGGCGGGCAGGGCTACACTGAAGCTTTCTTT.

Many counts were recorded for this clonotype. The rearrangement uses TRBV29-1 and TRBJ2-3; 8 bases fit TRBD1. Germline loops: CDR1 SQVTM, CDR2 ANQGSEA. Trimming took 8 bases from V and 6 from J; bases not matched to a gene: 7. The CDR3 consists of 12 residues. CDR3 loop: CSTGQGGDTQYF. Written as DNA, the CDR3 is TGCAGCACCGGACAGGGCGGGGATACGCAGTATTTT.

The chain carries TRBV6-2 or TRBV6-3 and TRBJ2-3, with 10 bases fitting TRBD1. The trim removed 4 bases at V and 1 base at J, leaving 5 bases unmatched. Germline V lookup: CDR1 MNHEY, CDR2 SVGEGT. This CDR3 has 16 residues. The DNA of the CDR3 is TGTGCCAGCAGTTCCGACAGGGGGCAGGGCACAGATACGCAGTATTTT. It yields the protein CASSSDRGQGTDTQYF.

In its sample, this clonotype was seen a few times. The chain employs TRBV5-1 and TRBJ2-5; no clear D gene. V was shortened by 0 bases and J by 5 bases, with 5 bases between the two germline ends. Germline values: CDR1 SGHRS, CDR2 YFSETQ. The CDR3 covers 12 residues. DNA for the CDR3: TGCGCCAGCAGCTTGGATCACGAGACCCAGTACTTC. Amino acid sequence: CASSLDHETQYF.

This clonotype was seen a single time. The V call is TRBV12-3 or TRBV12-4, the J call TRBJ2-3, with D hard to call. Trimming pared 6 bases from V and 5 bases from J, leaving 18 bases between. CDR3 size: 15 residues. The CDR3 is CASSPKGSLGDTQYF. CDR3 DNA sequence: TGTGCCAGCAGCCCCAAGGGCTCCCTTGGAGATACGCAGTATTTT.

The chain employs TRBV20-1 and TRBJ2-3; 7 nucleotides agree with TRBD2. Germline V lookup: CDR1 DFQATT, CDR2 SNEGSKA (reference sequence). This CDR3 region has 14 residues. V lost 3 bases to trimming and J lost 6 bases; unmatched junction nucleotides: 9. In nucleotides, the CDR3 is TGCAGTGCTAGGGGGACTACAAAGGAGGATACGCAGTATTTT. It yields the protein CSARGTTKEDTQYF.

The gene calls are TRBV4-2 and TRBJ1-2; a weak D match, TRBD1 (6 bases). Germline V gene data show CDR1 as LGHNA and CDR2 as YNFKEQ. Trimming removed 6 bases at V and 3 bases at J, with 44 bases between. CDR3 length: 24 residues. The CDR3, as DNA: TGTGCCAGCAGAAATTCCTTTTCAGCCAAGGAAAAAAGGGTAGTCCACAGGGAGTACTATGGCTACACCTTC. Translation: CASRNSFSAKEKRVVHREYYGYTF.

This clonotype was detected a few times. The chain has TRBV11-2 and TRBJ2-1, with TRBD1 identical over 9 bases. With 6 bases clipped from V and 11 bases from J, the junction kept 23 bases outside the gene matches. CDR3 length equals 18 residues. The germline gives CDR1 SGHAT, CDR2 FQNNGV. CDR3: CASSRGTGGHSQGSKQFF. The CDR3 DNA reads TGTGCCAGCAGTCGGGGCACAGGGGGCCACTCACAGGGTTCGAAGCAGTTCTTC.

This sequence joins TRBV7-2 and TRBJ1-2, with a weak D call TRBD1 (5 bases). There are 15 residues in the CDR3. V lost 6 bases and J 2 bases, leaving 16 bases between the germline ends. The germline V gene has CDR1 SGHTA and CDR2 FQGNSA. CDR3 residues: CASSLSAGGNYGYTF. In DNA, the CDR3 is TGTGCCAGCAGTCTCTCCGCCGGGGGGAACTATGGCTACACCTTC.